The 21 T cell receptor beta chains below all came from one sample that was sequenced in a study of Ad26.COV2.S vaccination and SARS-CoV-2 variants. Indicated treatment: some 19 received Ad26.COV2.S at low or high dose, single or two shots; 5 received placebo; per-sample allocation not given. It was on day 63 after the first vaccine or placebo injection that samples were taken. Only in-frame clones appear in the TCRdb table, and some are missing; sequencing was by immunoSEQ multiplex PCR. The profile covers about 400,000 clones, with around 87% appearing a single time and approximately 4% taken by the ten largest. The sequenced sample was peripheral blood, obtained in a trial of Ad26.COV2.S vaccine versus placebo. The origin of the receptors is a person aged 18 to 59 who received the Ad26.COV2.S COVID-19 vaccine or a placebo.

The rearrangement links TRBV11-2 to TRBJ1-4; D unclear. Deletions cut 5 bases from V and 8 bases from J, with 18 bases between. Germline loops: CDR1 SGHAT, CDR2 FQNNGV. The CDR3 consists of 15 residues. The CDR3 region has the DNA TGTGCCAGCAGCCACAACCCCCCCGGACGGGAAAAACTGTTTTTT. Translating it yields CASSHNPPGREKLFF. The variable domain in full, completed from reference TRBV11-2 and TRBJ1-4, reads EAGVAQSPRYKIIEKRQSVAFWCNPISGHATLYWYQQILGQGPKLLIQFQNNGVVDDSQLPKDRFSAERLKGVDSTLKIQPAKLEDSAVYLCASSHNPPGREKLFFGSGTQLSVL.

The chain is built from TRBV27 and TRBJ2-7, with 8 positions matching TRBD1. Germline V CDR1 and CDR2: MNHEY, SMNVEV (reference sequence). J lost 5 bases, V lost 5 bases, and 5 bases had no gene match. There are 13 residues in the CDR3. CDR3 residues: CASSPQGAHEQYF. The DNA of the CDR3 is TGTGCCAGCAGTCCCCAGGGGGCCCACGAGCAGTACTTC.

The chain links TRBV25-1 to TRBJ1-4; no definite D call. Looked up from germline, CDR1 is MGHDK and CDR2 is SYGVNS. V lost 2 bases, J lost 0 bases, and 7 bases lay in between. The CDR3 runs 15 residues. The CDR3 bases are TGTGCCAGCAGTGAAAGCGGTGCAACTAATGAAAAACTGTTTTTT. It codes for CASSESGATNEKLFF.

This clone was picked up a small number of times. The gene calls are TRBV4-2 and TRBJ1-1; D is possibly TRBD1 (6 bases). Trimming pared 2 bases from V and 2 bases from J, leaving 12 bases between. The germline V gene has CDR1 LGHNA and CDR2 YNFKEQ. The CDR3 is 15 residues long. Here the CDR3 reads CASSQSTGANTEAFF. In DNA, the CDR3 is TGTGCCAGCAGCCAATCTACGGGGGCAAACACTGAAGCTTTCTTT.

The chain combines TRBV24-1 with TRBJ1-1; D unresolved. V was cut by 5 bases and J by 3 bases, with 3 bases left in between. This CDR3 comprises 11 residues. CDR1 and CDR2 from the germline V gene are KGHDR and SFDVKD. The CDR3 is CATSGDTEAFF. The CDR3 region has the DNA TGTGCCACCAGTGGGGACACTGAAGCTTTCTTT.

V usage is TRBV7-6 and J usage is TRBJ2-7, with 7 bases matching TRBD1. V lost 1 base, J lost 2 bases, and 5 bases stayed unmatched. CDR1 is SGHVS, CDR2 FNYEAQ, per germline. This CDR3 region has 15 residues. Here the CDR3 DNA reads TGTGCCAGCAGCTTAGGGGACAGTGGCACCTACGAGCAGTACTTC. The encoded protein is CASSLGDSGTYEQYF.

The chain uses TRBV5-1 and TRBJ2-5; the match to TRBD2 covers 9 bases. Germline CDR1 reads SGHRS; CDR2 reads YFSETQ. Losses at the gene ends were 3 bases for V and 5 bases for J; bases not matched to a gene: 11. The CDR3 spans 16 residues. The CDR3 protein is CASSSLPGLARETQYF. The CDR3 DNA sequence: TGCGCCAGCAGCTCCCTACCGGGACTAGCTCGGGAGACCCAGTACTTC. Supplemented by reference TRBV5-1 and TRBJ2-5, the full variable domain reads KAGVTQTPRYLIKTRGQQVTLSCSPISGHRSVSWYQQTPGQGLQFLFEYFSETQRNKGNFPGRFSGRQFSNSRSEMNVSTLELGDSALYLCASSSLPGLARETQYFGPGTRLLVL.

The rearrangement links TRBV30 to TRBJ2-7; D might be TRBD2 (6 bases). The CDR3 has 13 residues. V lost 0 bases and J 2 bases, leaving 8 bases between the germline ends. Per germline, CDR1 GTSNPN and CDR2 SVGIG (reference sequence). CDR3 coding DNA: TGTGCCTGGAGTGTACGGGGGACCTACGAGCAGTACTTC. It encodes CAWSVRGTYEQYF.

The rearrangement uses TRBV27 and TRBJ2-7, with 11 bases fitting TRBD2. Trimming took 5 bases from V and 7 from J; bases not matched to a gene: 13. This CDR3 comprises 16 residues. Germline values: CDR1 MNHEY, CDR2 SMNVEV (reference sequence). This chain's CDR3 is CASSKFTSGGSAEQYF. The CDR3 region has the DNA TGTGCCAGCAGTAAATTCACTAGCGGGGGCTCGGCGGAGCAGTACTTC.

V gene TRBV19 combines with J gene TRBJ1-6; D is unresolved. The CDR3 contains 18 residues. Trimming shortened V by 3 bases and J by 4 bases, and 19 bases separated the two germline ends. The germline V gene encodes CDR1 LNHDA and CDR2 SQIVND (reference sequence). This CDR3 is CASSMIGGSSPYNSPLHF. As DNA, the CDR3 is TGTGCCAGTAGTATGATAGGTGGCAGCAGTCCATATAATTCACCCCTCCACTTT.

This clone was observed once. The chain has TRBV5-4 and TRBJ1-1, with D possibly TRBD1 on 5 matching bases. Germline CDR1 SGHNT, CDR2 YYREEE (reference sequence). Between the trimmed V and J ends, which lost 2 bases and 4 bases, there was a span of 9 bases. The CDR3 runs to 13 residues. The CDR3, as DNA: TGTGCCAGCAGCTTTGAGCAGGGCACTGAAGCTTTCTTT. This translates into CASSFEQGTEAFF.

The rearrangement joins TRBV6-5 to TRBJ1-4; D remains ambiguous. There are 14 residues in the CDR3. V lost 6 bases, J lost 5 bases, and 13 bases lay in between. Germline V gene data show CDR1 as MNHEY and CDR2 as SVGAGI. CDR3 region: CASSVDGKNEKLFF. CDR3 nucleotides: TGTGCCAGCAGCGTTGACGGCAAGAATGAAAAACTGTTTTTT.

The chain carries TRBV24-1 and TRBJ2-3, with D perhaps matching TRBD1 (5 bases). Per the germline V gene, CDR1 is KGHDR and CDR2 is SFDVKD. The V gene lost 2 bases and the J gene lost 2 bases, with 7 bases spanning the gap. The CDR3 is 14 residues long. The CDR3 nucleotides read TGTGCCACCAGTGATTCAGGGCTCACAGATACGCAGTATTTT. Amino acid sequence: CATSDSGLTDTQYF.

The chain carries TRBV24-1 and TRBJ2-4; D may be TRBD1 (5 bases). Trimming took 9 bases from V and 9 from J, leaving 14 bases between them. CDR1 is KGHDR, CDR2 SFDVKD, per germline. There are 12 residues in the CDR3. The CDR3 here is CATSQGGAIQYF. The CDR3 coding sequence is TGTGCCACCTCTCAGGGCGGCGCCATTCAGTACTTC.

V is TRBV19 and J is TRBJ1-5, with a tentative D call TRBD1 (5 bases). Trimming took off 7 bases at V and 3 bases at J, with 10 bases between the two ends. The CDR3 spans 13 residues. In germline, CDR1 is LNHDA, CDR2 SQIVND (reference sequence). The CDR3 nucleotides are TGTGCCAGTACCGACAGCCCCAATCAGCCCCAGCATTTT. Its translation: CASTDSPNQPQHF.

The chain combines TRBV3-1 (or the pseudogene TRBV3-2) with TRBJ2-7, with 7 bases aligning to TRBD1. CDR3 length: 14 amino acids. Germline V CDR1 and CDR2: LGHDT, YNNKEL (reference sequence). The trim removed 5 bases at V and 0 bases at J, leaving 4 bases unmatched. Here the CDR3 reads CASSTRTGSYEQYF. The CDR3 DNA sequence: TGTGCCAGCAGCACCCGGACAGGCTCCTACGAGCAGTACTTC.

This chain joins TRBV27 and TRBJ2-6; the match to TRBD2 covers 7 bases. J gave up 0 bases and V 8 bases, and 7 bases lay outside the gene matches. Germline V gene lookup returns CDR1 MNHEY and CDR2 SMNVEV (reference sequence). This CDR3 region has 16 residues. CDR3 DNA sequence: TGTGCCAGCGGTAATTGGGGGGGCTCTGGGGCCAACGTCCTGACTTTC. Translation: CASGNWGGSGANVLTF.

The chain carries TRBV30 and TRBJ1-1, with D hard to call. V shed 5 bases and J shed 0 bases, with 13 bases lying between them. Per germline, CDR1 GTSNPN and CDR2 SVGIG (reference sequence). The CDR3 covers 14 residues. CDR3 amino acids: CAWGEGFMNTEAFF. In DNA, the CDR3 is TGTGCCTGGGGAGAAGGTTTCATGAACACTGAAGCTTTCTTT.

J is TRBJ2-5 and V is TRBV7-2; D uncertain. The V and J ends lost 3 bases and 3 bases respectively, with 11 bases between them. CDR3 length: 14 residues. Germline-derived CDR1 and CDR2 are SGHTA and FQGNSA. CDR3 bases: TGTGCCAGCAGCTTGGCCAGGTTGGAAGAGACCCAGTACTTC. Protein: CASSLARLEETQYF.

This clone has only a few counts. This chain connects TRBV9 to TRBJ1-6; D ambiguous. Germline CDR1 reads SGDLS; CDR2 reads YYNGEE. The CDR3 is 14 residues long. V was trimmed by 0 bases and J by 6 bases, leaving 7 bases between them. The CDR3 loop is CASSVARSNSPLHF. Written as DNA, the CDR3 is TGTGCCAGCAGCGTAGCTCGGAGTAATTCACCCCTCCACTTT.

This chain's CDR3 is CASSYSKGFDEQYF. CDR3 nucleotide sequence: TGTGCCAGCAGTTACTCGAAAGGGTTCGACGAGCAGTACTTC. V gene TRBV6-5 combines with J gene TRBJ2-7, with no clear D. V lost 0 bases and J 5 bases, leaving 11 bases between the germline ends. The CDR3 is made up of 14 amino acids. Germline values: CDR1 MNHEY, CDR2 SVGAGI.